This TCR beta chain was found in a study of spatial heterogeneity in lung cancer. Across the study: Among detected sequences, beta-chain ones consistently exceeded alpha-chain ones in number. Overall study findings and caveats: For tumor T cells, estimated coverage reached only 5.5% to 7% (alpha) and roughly 12% (beta). Mutation counts in tumors were tracked by counts of expanded intratumoral alpha and beta TCRs.

Time point noted: sample taken at primary tumor resection. Unsorted whole RNA of tumor, nontumor lung or frozen PBMC was sequenced. TCRdb recomputed calls from the 5' RACE reads with MiXCR, one row per CDR3 protein. The repertoire holds some 20,000 distinct CDR3 sequences, with 7% to 8% as singletons. This clonotype was recorded many times. The antigen is undetermined. Trimming took off 2 bases at V and 11 bases at J, with 21 bases between the two ends. CDR3 length: 15 amino acids. The sequence was obtained from a female donor with early-stage non-small cell lung cancer. The specimen was lung tumor tissue, collected at surgery. The chain joins TRBV12-3 or TRBV12-4 to TRBJ1-1; D perhaps matches TRBD1 (6 bases). In DNA form, the CDR3 reads TGTGCCAGCAGTTTATTAGAACGGGCGTCAGGGGCGGCTTTCTTT. It is translated as CASSLLERASGAAFF.